This T cell receptor beta chain came from a study of T cells in Graves' hyperthyroidism and ophthalmopathy. Study context: Upon initial diagnosis and before any treatment, peripheral blood was collected.

Duration under 3 months, a NOSPECS grade of at least 4, and a Clinical Activity Score of at least 3 characterized the ophthalmopathy patients. This clonotype was counted many times. Germline values: CDR1 SGHTA, CDR2 FQGNSA. The CDR3 is 15 residues long. V was cut by 2 bases and J by 2 bases, with 13 bases left in between. Amplified TCR beta CDR3 regions derived from RNA transcripts. HTBI primers were used for first-round RT-PCR of the TCR CDR3. TCRdb recomputed calls from the multiplex PCR reads with MiXCR, one row per CDR3 protein. There are around 690,000 distinct CDR3 sequences in the sample; 20% occur only once, and 30% to 40% lies in the top ten.

This clonotype was sampled from a man aged 30-40 years with Graves' ophthalmopathy. The chain recombines TRBV7-2 with TRBJ2-7; D is unresolved. Source material: blood. The CDR3 DNA is TGTGCCAGCAGCTTAAATCCCACAGTTACCTACGAGCAGTACTTC. Its protein product is CASSLNPTVTYEQYF. Supplemented by reference TRBV7-2 and TRBJ2-7, the full variable domain reads GAGVSQSPSNKVTEKGKDVELRCDPISGHTALYWYRQSLGQGLEFLIYFQGNSAPDKSGLPSDRFSAERTGGSVSTLTIQRTQQEDSAVYLCASSLNPTVTYEQYFGPGTRLTVT.